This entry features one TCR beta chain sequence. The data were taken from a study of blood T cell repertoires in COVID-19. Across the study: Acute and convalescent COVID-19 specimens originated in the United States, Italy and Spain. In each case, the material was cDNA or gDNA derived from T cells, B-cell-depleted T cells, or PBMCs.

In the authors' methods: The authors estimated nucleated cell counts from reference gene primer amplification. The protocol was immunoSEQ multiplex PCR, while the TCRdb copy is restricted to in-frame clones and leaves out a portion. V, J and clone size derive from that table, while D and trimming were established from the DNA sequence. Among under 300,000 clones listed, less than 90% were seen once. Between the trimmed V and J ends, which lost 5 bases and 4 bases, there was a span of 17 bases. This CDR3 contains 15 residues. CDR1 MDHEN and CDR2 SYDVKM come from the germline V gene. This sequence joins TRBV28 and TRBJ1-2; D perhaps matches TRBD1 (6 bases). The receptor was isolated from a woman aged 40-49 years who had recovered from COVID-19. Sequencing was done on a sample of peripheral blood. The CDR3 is CASSPRGGSSYGYTF. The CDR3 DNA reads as TGTGCCAGCAGTCCCCGAGGGGGATCAAGCTATGGCTACACCTTC.